These 16 T cell receptor beta chains originate from one sample sequenced in a study of blood T cells in healthy people across ages. PCR was performed a second time for about 7 to 11 cycles using a sample-barcoded 5' primer and a J-beta primer mix. MiXCR, applied by TCRdb to the 5' RACE reads, yields one record per CDR3 protein. Here the sample spans some 1.4 million distinct CDR3 sequences, around 39% being singletons. Sequencing was done on a sample of blood. The receptors originated from a woman aged 18-30 years in good health.

This clonotype was counted many times. The genes are TRBV7-9 and TRBJ2-3; either TRBD1 or TRBD2 may supply D (5 bases each). This CDR3 has 15 residues. From germline, CDR1 is SEHNR and CDR2 FQNEAQ (reference sequence). V lost 2 bases and J lost 1, with 10 bases in between. The CDR3: CASSLTGGRTDTQYF. As DNA, the CDR3 is TGTGCCAGCAGCTTAACTGGGGGTCGCACAGATACGCAGTATTTT.

This clonotype showed up just once. The V gene is TRBV20-1, the J gene TRBJ1-1; 9 nucleotides align to TRBD1. Germline V lookup: CDR1 DFQATT, CDR2 SNEGSKA (reference sequence). With V trimmed by 3 bases and J by 3 bases, 5 bases remained unmatched. The CDR3 is made up of 14 amino acids. For the CDR3, the DNA is TGCAGTGCTAGGGGGGGACAGGGAGACACTGAAGCTTTCTTT. Its translation is CSARGGQGDTEAFF.

This chain links TRBV11-2 with TRBJ2-1, with 8 bases fitting TRBD1. The J call is doubtful: the DNA matches TRBJ2-7 better. CDR1 SGHAT and CDR2 FQNNGV come from the germline V gene. This CDR3 region has 15 residues. CDR3: CASSFYGRGHNEQYF. CDR3 sequence (DNA): TGTGCCAGCAGCTTTTATGGCAGGGGGCACAATGAGCAGTACTTC.

This clonotype was counted between two and nine times. The chain employs TRBV4-1 and TRBJ2-1; possible D gene TRBD1, 6 bases. CDR1 is MGHRA, CDR2 YSYEKL, per germline. The CDR3 has 14 residues. The V end was cut by 4 bases, the J end by 9 bases, with 16 bases between. CDR3 amino acids: CASSPPGADGEQFF. CDR3 bases: TGCGCCAGCAGCCCGCCAGGGGCGGACGGTGAGCAGTTCTTC.

The chain employs TRBV6-2 or TRBV6-3 and TRBJ2-6; D possibly corresponds to TRBD1 (6 bases). Germline V lookup: CDR1 MNHEY, CDR2 SVGEGT. The CDR3 sequence is 17 residues long. V was trimmed by 5 bases and J by 0 bases, leaving 14 bases between them. The CDR3 sequence: CASSLDTGYSGANVLTF. CDR3 DNA sequence: TGTGCCAGCAGTCTCGATACAGGGTACTCTGGGGCCAACGTCCTGACTTTC.

This chain joins TRBV20-1 and TRBJ1-1; D unclear. The germline V and J ends were trimmed by 0 bases and 1 base, with 12 bases remaining between them. CDR3 length equals 15 residues. Germline assignment: CDR1 DFQATT and CDR2 SNEGSKA (reference sequence). The DNA for the CDR3 is TGCAGTGCTAGAGATCTCTGGGGTTGGAACACTGAAGCTTTCTTT. This gives the protein CSARDLWGWNTEAFF.

This clonotype was seen more than once but under ten times. The genes are TRBV7-2 and TRBJ2-6; D gene unclear. This CDR3 comprises 15 residues. CDR1 and CDR2 from the germline V gene are SGHTA and FQGNSA. Trimming shortened V by 4 bases and J by 4 bases, and 11 bases separated the two germline ends. The CDR3 here is CASSSAATGANVLTF. CDR3 nucleotides: TGTGCCAGCAGCTCCGCAGCCACCGGGGCCAACGTCCTGACTTTC.

This chain joins TRBV27 and TRBJ2-1; no clear D gene. This CDR3 is 14 amino acids long. Between the trimmed V and J ends, which lost 3 bases and 7 bases, there was a span of 13 bases. CDR1 is MNHEY and CDR2 is SMNVEV in the germline V gene (reference sequence). The CDR3 bases are TGTGCCAGCAGTTTCCCCGATCTCCCAAATGAGCAGTTCTTC. This codes for CASSFPDLPNEQFF.

The chain carries TRBV28 and TRBJ1-2, with TRBD1 as a possible D gene (6 bases). The V end lost 5 bases, the J end lost 4 bases, and 14 bases lay between the germline ends. The CDR3 length is 14 residues. The germline CDR1 and CDR2 sequences are MDHEN and SYDVKM. CDR3 in amino acids: CASSQSSRGYGYTF. CDR3 DNA sequence: TGTGCCAGCAGTCAATCCAGCAGGGGCTATGGCTACACCTTC.

The genes are TRBV7-9 and TRBJ2-1, with 8 nucleotides matching TRBD1. With V trimmed by 5 bases and J by 8 bases, 11 bases remained unmatched. This CDR3 contains 15 residues. Germline V lookup: CDR1 SEHNR, CDR2 FQNEAQ (reference sequence). CDR3 coding DNA: TGTGCCAGCAGCCCCCGGGACAGGAGTCCCTATGAGCAGTTCTTC. This encodes CASSPRDRSPYEQFF.

Only a few counts were recorded for this clonotype. The J gene is TRBJ2-7, the V gene TRBV5-1; 14 nucleotides agree with TRBD2. CDR3 size: 15 residues. In germline, CDR1 is SGHRS, CDR2 YFSETQ. J was trimmed by 3 bases and V by 6 bases; bases with no gene match: 5. The CDR3 spells CASTTGTSGSYEQYF. CDR3 nucleotides: TGCGCCAGCACCACCGGGACTAGCGGGAGCTACGAGCAGTACTTC.

This sequence joins TRBV20-1 and TRBJ2-2; unclear D gene. The V gene's germline CDR1 is DFQATT and CDR2 SNEGSKA (reference sequence). With 0 bases removed from V and 5 bases from J, the gap between germline ends came to 7 bases. The CDR3 is 13 amino acids. As DNA, the CDR3 is TGCAGTGCTAGAGATGACGGAACCGGGGAGCTGTTTTTT. The encoded protein is CSARDDGTGELFF.

In its sample, this clonotype was seen a few times. J is TRBJ2-7 and V is TRBV5-1, with D unclear. CDR1 SGHRS and CDR2 YFSETQ come from the germline V gene. V was pared by 7 bases and J by 2 bases, with 10 bases between. The CDR3 covers 12 residues. The CDR3 sequence is CASPYKAYEQYF. The CDR3 DNA reads TGCGCCAGCCCCTACAAAGCCTACGAGCAGTACTTC.

This clonotype has a handful of counts. The chain recombines TRBV3-1 with TRBJ2-7; D is uncertain. The length of the CDR3 is 12 residues. Trimming took off 5 bases at V and 6 bases at J, with 11 bases between the two ends. Germline V gene data show CDR1 as LGHDT and CDR2 as YNNKEL (reference sequence). The CDR3 DNA reads TGTGCCAGCAGCTCTAAATTTCGCGAGCAGTACTTC. Protein product: CASSSKFREQYF.

CDR3 region: CASSSSEGRGQQYF. For the CDR3, the DNA is TGTGCCAGCAGTTCCTCGGAAGGGAGGGGCCAGCAGTATTTT. The chain is built from TRBV27 and TRBJ2-3; 7 bases are shared with TRBD2. CDR3 length equals 14 residues. V shed 4 bases, J shed 11 bases, and the junction held 12 bases outside the gene matches. Germline values: CDR1 MNHEY, CDR2 SMNVEV (reference sequence).

The table lists this clonotype with a count of one. The chain joins TRBV11-2 to TRBJ2-7; TRBD2 matches at 7 bases. Looked up from germline, CDR1 is SGHAT and CDR2 is FQNNGV. CDR3 length: 19 amino acids. The ends lost 5 bases at V and 2 bases at J; junction bases unmatched: 21. CDR3 region: CASSQTTGTTHFGTYEQYF. The CDR3 DNA reads TGTGCCAGCAGCCAAACGACCGGGACTACCCATTTTGGTACCTACGAGCAGTACTTC.